The clone carrying this TCR beta chain has at least ten counts. MiXCR, run by TCRdb on the 5' RACE reads, gives a single entry per CDR3 protein. Altogether tens of thousands of distinct CDR3 sequences are present, about 2% being singletons, with the ten largest covering 2% to 2.5%. The data stem from a study of neurological immune-mediated disorders. Trimming removed 1 base at V and 8 bases at J, with 11 bases between. This CDR3 comprises 14 residues. Germline V lookup: CDR1 SGHDN, CDR2 FVKESK. This chain joins TRBV14 and TRBJ1-4; D gene uncertain. Sequenced material: PBMCs. The sequence derives from a woman aged 40 to 49 with multiple sclerosis. The CDR3 region is CASSQGPRLEKLFF. The CDR3 DNA reads TGTGCCAGCAGCCAAGGTCCACGCCTGGAAAAACTGTTTTTT.